The 26 T cell receptor beta chains below all came from one sample that was sequenced in a study of shared clonotypes between healthy human individuals. The protocol was immunoSEQ multiplex PCR, while the TCRdb copy is restricted to in-frame clones and leaves out a portion. The top ten hold roughly 1.1% of the sample, which has about 2 million clones, about 95% seen once. CD8 cells classed as naive were CD45RO-negative and positively selected for CCR7, excluding terminally differentiated effector memory CD45RA+ cells. Sequenced sample: naive CD8+ T cells sorted from blood. The receptor source for this set is a man younger than 35 in good health.

This chain uses TRBV7-9 with TRBJ1-1; D remains ambiguous. This CDR3 spans 13 amino acids. Trimming removed 4 bases at V and 1 base at J, with 7 bases between. Germline CDR1 and CDR2: SEHNR and FQNEAQ (reference sequence). The CDR3 loop is CASSSWENTEAFF. CDR3 coding DNA: TGTGCCAGCAGCTCATGGGAGAACACTGAAGCTTTCTTT.

Notes on this clone: The identical CDR3 is also encoded by other nucleotide sequences in the sample. This chain joins TRBV7-9 and TRBJ1-2; 8 nucleotides align to TRBD1. The V gene's germline CDR1 is SEHNR and CDR2 FQNEAQ (reference sequence). The ends lost 0 bases at V and 4 bases at J; junction bases unmatched: 1. The CDR3 extends over 14 amino acids. CDR3 loop: CASSLAGTGYGYTF. CDR3 coding DNA: TGTGCCAGCAGCTTAGCCGGGACAGGCTATGGCTACACCTTC.

V is TRBV6-1 and J is TRBJ2-7; the match to TRBD2 covers 8 bases. There are 16 residues in the CDR3. V lost 1 base to trimming and J lost 0 bases; unmatched junction nucleotides: 5. CDR1 and CDR2 from the germline V gene are MNHNS and SASEGT. CDR3 in amino acids: CASSEVTGGSSYEQYF. The CDR3 nucleotides read TGTGCCAGCAGTGAAGTAACGGGAGGGAGCTCCTACGAGCAGTACTTC.

This rearrangement joins TRBV11-2 to TRBJ2-5; 10 bases match TRBD2. Germline lookup yields CDR1 SGHAT and CDR2 FQNNGV. The CDR3 covers 15 residues. Unmatched junction bases numbered 3, after V lost 3 bases and J lost 2 bases. The chain's CDR3 is CASSFQAGGQETQYF. Here the CDR3 DNA reads TGTGCCAGCAGCTTCCAAGCGGGGGGGCAAGAGACCCAGTACTTC.

Points on this clone: Within the sample, other DNA sequences also encode this same CDR3. In DNA form, the CDR3 reads TGCGCCAGCAGCCAAAGGACGGGATACGAGCAGTACTTC. Its protein product is CASSQRTGYEQYF. The chain employs TRBV4-1 and TRBJ2-7; possible D gene TRBD2, 5 bases. In germline, CDR1 is MGHRA, CDR2 YSYEKL. The V end lost 2 bases, the J end lost 4 bases, and 9 bases lay between the germline ends. The CDR3 sequence is 13 residues long.

This chain connects TRBV4-3 to TRBJ2-7; TRBD2 agrees at 10 bases. The V gene end was trimmed by 4 bases and the J gene end by 3 bases; junction bases not matched to a gene: 9. The CDR3 totals 16 residues. CDR1 and CDR2 from the germline V gene are LGHNA and YSLEER. CDR3 loop: CASSPAALAGVYEQYF. The CDR3 DNA sequence: TGCGCCAGCAGCCCCGCCGCGCTAGCGGGAGTCTACGAGCAGTACTTC.

The gene calls are TRBV19 and TRBJ2-1; a weak D match, TRBD2 (6 bases). Germline CDR1 is LNHDA and CDR2 is SQIVND (reference sequence). This CDR3 comprises 14 residues. Between the trimmed V and J ends, which lost 5 bases and 3 bases, there was a span of 11 bases. This CDR3 reads CASSPAGIYNEQFF. Here the CDR3 DNA reads TGTGCCAGTAGTCCGGCGGGAATCTACAATGAGCAGTTCTTC.

With respect to this clone: A junction end diverges from the germline sequence, so it may reflect a read error. The chain carries TRBV19 and TRBJ2-3; weak D call: TRBD2 (5 bases). Germline V gene data show CDR1 as LNHDA and CDR2 as SQIVND (reference sequence). The CDR3 length is 15 residues. The CDR3 DNA reads TGTGCCAGTAGTGTAGAAGCGGTGTCCACAGATACGCAGTATTTT. It encodes CASSVEAVSTDTQYF.

The sample holds one count of this clone. The chain carries TRBV30 and TRBJ2-1; 15 positions match TRBD2. V was clipped by 5 bases and J by 2 bases; unmatched bases: 4. CDR1 is GTSNPN and CDR2 is SVGIG in the germline V gene (reference sequence). The CDR3 is 16 amino acids. The CDR3, as DNA: TGTGCCTGGGGGGGACTAGCGGGAGGTCCCTACAATGAGCAGTTCTTC. Translated, it gives CAWGGLAGGPYNEQFF.

The chain joins TRBV19 to TRBJ1-4; tentatively, D is TRBD1 (5 bases). Germline CDR1 reads LNHDA; CDR2 reads SQIVND (reference sequence). V dropped 7 bases and J dropped 8 bases, with 11 bases sitting between them. The CDR3 is 12 amino acids. CDR3 coding DNA: TGTGCCAGTAACCAGGGCTTAGAAAAACTGTTTTTT. As protein: CASNQGLEKLFF.

Turning to this clone: Other DNA sequences in the sample encode the same CDR3. J is TRBJ2-7 and V is TRBV4-1; the D is unclear. Trimming pared 2 bases from V and 0 bases from J, leaving 5 bases between. The CDR3 contains 13 residues. Germline V CDR1 and CDR2: MGHRA, YSYEKL. Here the CDR3 reads CASSQRSSYEQYF. The CDR3 DNA is TGCGCCAGCAGCCAACGAAGCTCCTACGAGCAGTACTTC.

This clone appeared once. The CDR3 loop is CATSSDPNGNEQYF. In DNA, the CDR3 is TGTGCCACCAGCAGCGACCCCAATGGGAACGAGCAGTACTTC. The chain carries TRBV15 and TRBJ2-7; D ambiguous. The germline V and J ends were trimmed by 3 bases and 5 bases, with 14 bases remaining between them. Germline V gene data show CDR1 as LNHNV and CDR2 as YYDKDF (reference sequence). This CDR3 is 14 amino acids long.

The rearrangement links TRBV7-9 to TRBJ2-5, with 11 bases identical to TRBD2. V lost 8 bases to trimming and J lost 2 bases; unmatched junction nucleotides: 7. The CDR3 is 15 residues long. The germline V gene encodes CDR1 SEHNR and CDR2 FQNEAQ (reference sequence). The CDR3 here is CASGNLAGGQETQYF. CDR3 DNA sequence: TGTGCCAGCGGGAATTTAGCGGGGGGGCAAGAGACCCAGTACTTC.

The V gene is TRBV7-2, the J gene TRBJ2-3; D is ambiguous. Germline V CDR1 and CDR2: SGHTA, FQGNSA. Trimming left V 5 bases short and J 5 bases short, with 8 bases between. The CDR3 extends over 12 amino acids. The DNA of the CDR3 is TGTGCCAGCAGCCGAGTGGAAGATACGCAGTATTTT. Protein product: CASSRVEDTQYF.

V gene TRBV5-6 combines with J gene TRBJ1-1; 8 bases are shared with TRBD1. Per the germline V gene, CDR1 is SGHDT and CDR2 is YYEEEE. CDR3 length equals 15 residues. Trimming at V came to 3 bases and at J to 1 base, leaving 5 bases not matched to a gene. The CDR3 loop reads CASSWPGQENTEAFF. The CDR3 DNA reads TGTGCCAGCAGCTGGCCGGGACAGGAGAACACTGAAGCTTTCTTT.

The CDR3: CASSLVVRLAGGYEETQYF. CDR3 nucleotides: TGCGCCAGCAGCTTGGTGGTCCGGCTAGCGGGGGGGTATGAGGAGACCCAGTACTTC. The chain combines TRBV5-1 with TRBJ2-5, with TRBD2 matching 12 bases. Germline V lookup: CDR1 SGHRS, CDR2 YFSETQ. Trimming took 0 bases from V and 5 from J; bases not matched to a gene: 14. The CDR3 extends over 19 amino acids.

Details on this clone: The sample contains more than one DNA sequence encoding this CDR3. The J gene is TRBJ2-5, the V gene TRBV5-6; D may be TRBD1 (7 bases). The germline V and J ends were trimmed by 1 base and 4 bases, with 8 bases remaining between them. This CDR3 has 13 amino acids. CDR1 is SGHDT, CDR2 YYEEEE, per germline. CDR3 DNA sequence: TGTGCCAGCAGCTTGCAGGGGGGAGAGACCCAGTACTTC. Translated, it gives CASSLQGGETQYF. Based on the CDR3 plus reference TRBV5-6 and TRBJ2-5, the full variable domain is DAGVTQSPTHLIKTRGQQVTLRCSPKSGHDTVSWYQQALGQGPQFIFQYYEEEERQRGNFPDRFSGHQFPNYSSELNVNALLLGDSALYLCASSLQGGETQYFGPGTRLLVL.

This clone was detected only once. The J gene is TRBJ2-7, the V gene TRBV7-9, with TRBD1 matching over 8 bases. The CDR3 sequence is 16 residues long. The ends lost 0 bases at V and 6 bases at J; junction bases unmatched: 10. Looked up from germline, CDR1 is SEHNR and CDR2 is FQNEAQ (reference sequence). The CDR3 coding sequence is TGTGCCAGCAGCTTAGCTGCAGGGGGCGTCCACTTCGAGCAGTACTTC. It specifies CASSLAAGGVHFEQYF. The full variable domain, rest sourced from reference TRBV7-9 and TRBJ2-7, is DTGVSQNPRHKITKRGQNVTFRCDPISEHNRLYWYRQTLGQGPEFLTYFQNEAQLEKSRLLSDRFSAERPKGSFSTLEIQRTEQGDSAMYLCASSLAAGGVHFEQYFGPGTRLTVT.

The chain recombines TRBV29-1 with TRBJ1-5; unclear D gene. This CDR3 has 13 residues. Germline CDR1 is SQVTM and CDR2 is ANQGSEA. Trimming stripped 3 bases from V and 3 bases from J, with 9 bases between. The CDR3 DNA follows: TGCAGCGTTGATGGCGGCCCCAATCAGCCCCAGCATTTT. This encodes CSVDGGPNQPQHF.

The rearrangement joins TRBV4-1 to TRBJ2-2; 10 bases fit TRBD1. The V gene's germline CDR1 is MGHRA and CDR2 YSYEKL. The ends lost 5 bases at V and 5 bases at J; junction bases unmatched: 2. The CDR3 is made up of 14 amino acids. CDR3 residues: CASSGGQGTGELFF. The CDR3 coding sequence is TGCGCCAGCAGCGGGGGACAGGGGACCGGGGAGCTGTTTTTT.

The chain recombines TRBV7-2 with TRBJ2-7; D perhaps matches TRBD1 (5 bases). The ends were cut back, 5 bases at V and 4 bases at J, with 18 bases in the middle. The germline gives CDR1 SGHTA, CDR2 FQGNSA. CDR3 length: 15 residues. The CDR3: CASSPVVGVGYEQYF. As DNA, the CDR3 is TGTGCCAGCAGCCCAGTGGTAGGGGTGGGTTACGAGCAGTACTTC.

As concerns this clone: Distinct nucleotide sequences in the sample also encode this CDR3. V usage is TRBV6-5 and J usage is TRBJ2-1; 7 positions match TRBD2. Trimming at V came to 0 bases and at J to 2 bases, leaving 4 bases not matched to a gene. CDR1 and CDR2 (germline): MNHEY, SVGAGI. There are 16 residues in the CDR3. The CDR3 nucleotides read TGTGCCAGCAGTTACTCGGCGGGGGAAGCCTACAATGAGCAGTTCTTC. Translation: CASSYSAGEAYNEQFF.

J is TRBJ2-7 and V is TRBV11-2; D may be TRBD1 or TRBD2 (6 bases each). CDR3 length equals 13 residues. Germline V CDR1 and CDR2: SGHAT, FQNNGV. V was trimmed by 8 bases and J by 7 bases, leaving 18 bases between them. The CDR3 coding sequence is TGTGCCAGCTGGATGGGGGGCACGGGTGAGCAGTACTTC. Its protein product is CASWMGGTGEQYF.

The chain carries TRBV4-3 and TRBJ2-1, with D possibly matching TRBD2 (5 bases). Trimming cost V 0 bases and J 7 bases, with 13 bases left between them. The V gene's germline CDR1 is LGHNA and CDR2 YSLEER. The CDR3 has 15 residues. This CDR3 is CASSQDTSGWNEQFF. The CDR3 bases are TGCGCCAGCAGCCAAGATACCAGCGGATGGAATGAGCAGTTCTTC.

The chain carries TRBV19 and TRBJ1-1; D possibly corresponds to TRBD1 (5 bases). The CDR3 runs to 12 residues. Germline CDR1 LNHDA, CDR2 SQIVND (reference sequence). V lost 6 bases and J 8 bases, leaving 13 bases between the germline ends. CDR3 nucleotide sequence: TGTGCCAGTAGCGGGGCCACTCTGGAAGCTTTCTTT. Translating gives CASSGATLEAFF.

The chain joins TRBV27 to TRBJ1-1, with a possible D match to TRBD1 (5 bases). The CDR3 totals 15 residues. V shed 5 bases and J shed 2 bases, with 15 bases lying between them. Germline CDR1 reads MNHEY; CDR2 reads SMNVEV (reference sequence). The CDR3 protein is CASSPEEGVNTEAFF. The CDR3 DNA reads as TGTGCCAGCAGTCCCGAAGAAGGGGTCAACACTGAAGCTTTCTTT.